A selection of T cell receptor beta chains follows, all from one sample in a study of blood T cell repertoires in COVID-19. The protocol was immunoSEQ multiplex PCR, while the TCRdb copy is restricted to in-frame clones and leaves out a portion. The sample carries around 210,000 clones, around 85% recorded once. Sequenced: peripheral blood. The receptors stem from a woman between 65 and 79 years old with acute or convalescent COVID-19. CDR3s include the opening cysteine and the closing phenylalanine or tryptophan. The order of the fields is CDR3 length, V gene, clone size, D gene, J gene, CDR3 protein, CDR3 DNA. A D gene is named only where the DNA matches it firmly. The listing skips clone size in some rows; elsewhere it reads once, few, many or a size class.

CDR3 length: 14; V gene: TRBV11-3; clone size: NA; D gene: NA; J gene: TRBJ2-7; CDR3 protein: CASSLPGSSYEQYF; CDR3 DNA: TGTGCCAGCAGCTTACCGGGGTCATCCTACGAGCAGTACTTC
CDR3 length: 13; V gene: TRBV5-6; clone size: once; D gene: TRBD1; J gene: TRBJ1-3; CDR3 protein: CARTGQKLNTIYF; CDR3 DNA: TGTGCCAGGACGGGACAGAAGCTAAACACCATATATTTT
CDR3 length: 15; V gene: TRBV27; clone size: NA; D gene: TRBD1; J gene: TRBJ2-7; CDR3 protein: CASSGQGSYSYEQYF; CDR3 DNA: TGTGCCAGCAGTGGACAGGGGTCCTACTCCTACGAGCAGTACTTC
CDR3 length: 14; V gene: TRBV19; clone size: NA; D gene: TRBD1; J gene: TRBJ1-4; CDR3 protein: CASSDTQGNEKLFF; CDR3 DNA: TGTGCCAGTAGTGATACACAGGGGAATGAAAAACTGTTTTTT
CDR3 length: 14; V gene: TRBV29-1; clone size: NA; D gene: NA; J gene: TRBJ1-2; CDR3 protein: CSVDHLEGNYGYTF; CDR3 DNA: TGCAGCGTTGACCACCTGGAGGGTAACTATGGCTACACCTTC
CDR3 length: 13; V gene: TRBV10-1; clone size: NA; D gene: NA; J gene: TRBJ1-2; CDR3 protein: CASSELTDYGYTF; CDR3 DNA: TGCGCCAGCAGTGAGTTAACGGACTATGGCTACACCTTC
CDR3 length: 18; V gene: TRBV3-1/TRBV3-2; clone size: NA; D gene: TRBD2; J gene: TRBJ2-2; CDR3 protein: CASSQDRIRLAYAGELFF; CDR3 DNA: TGTGCCAGCAGCCAAGATCGGATAAGACTAGCATACGCCGGGGAGCTGTTTTTT
CDR3 length: 16; V gene: TRBV10-3; clone size: NA; D gene: NA; J gene: TRBJ1-5; CDR3 protein: CAASSDTGVTNQPQHF; CDR3 DNA: TGTGCCGCCTCTTCAGATACGGGGGTAACCAATCAGCCCCAGCATTTT
CDR3 length: 14; V gene: TRBV3-1/TRBV3-2; clone size: NA; D gene: TRBD2; J gene: TRBJ2-7; CDR3 protein: CASSHSGGTYEQYF; CDR3 DNA: TGTGCCAGCAGCCACAGCGGGGGAACATACGAGCAGTACTTC
CDR3 length: 14; V gene: TRBV5-1; clone size: NA; D gene: TRBD1; J gene: TRBJ1-1; CDR3 protein: CASSPEGGLGVAFF; CDR3 DNA: TGCGCCAGCAGCCCGGAAGGGGGCCTAGGAGTCGCTTTCTTT
CDR3 length: 15; V gene: TRBV28; clone size: NA; D gene: TRBD1; J gene: TRBJ1-2; CDR3 protein: CASSPGTGGGYGYTF; CDR3 DNA: TGTGCCAGCAGTCCCGGGACAGGGGGCGGCTATGGCTACACCTTC
CDR3 length: 17; V gene: TRBV27; clone size: NA; D gene: TRBD1; J gene: TRBJ2-6; CDR3 protein: CASSWGQGNSGANVLTF; CDR3 DNA: TGTGCCAGCAGTTGGGGACAGGGCAACTCTGGGGCCAACGTCCTGACTTTC
CDR3 length: 16; V gene: TRBV4-1; clone size: NA; D gene: NA; J gene: TRBJ1-4; CDR3 protein: CASSQVLGSLNEKLFF; CDR3 DNA: TGCGCCAGCAGCCAAGTTCTCGGGAGCCTTAATGAAAAACTGTTTTTT
CDR3 length: 11; V gene: TRBV29-1; clone size: NA; D gene: NA; J gene: TRBJ2-2; CDR3 protein: CSVGLAGELFF; CDR3 DNA: TGCAGCGTCGGACTGGCCGGGGAGCTGTTTTTT
CDR3 length: 15; V gene: TRBV5-1; clone size: NA; D gene: TRBD2; J gene: TRBJ2-1; CDR3 protein: CASSLDLAGVNEQFF; CDR3 DNA: TGCGCCAGCAGCTTGGACCTAGCGGGAGTCAATGAGCAGTTCTTC
CDR3 length: 15; V gene: TRBV24-1; clone size: NA; D gene: NA; J gene: TRBJ1-6; CDR3 protein: CATIIQGHYNSPLHF; CDR3 DNA: TGTGCCACTATTATTCAGGGTCATTATAATTCACCCCTCCACTTT
CDR3 length: 16; V gene: TRBV4-2; clone size: NA; D gene: TRBD2; J gene: TRBJ2-5; CDR3 protein: CASSQVAAGGAETQYF; CDR3 DNA: TGTGCCAGCAGCCAAGTGGCAGCGGGAGGGGCAGAGACCCAGTACTTC
CDR3 length: 13; V gene: TRBV30; clone size: NA; D gene: TRBD1; J gene: TRBJ1-2; CDR3 protein: CAWNSTGVRGYTF; CDR3 DNA: TGTGCCTGGAATTCTACAGGGGTTCGTGGCTACACCTTC
CDR3 length: 17; V gene: TRBV6-2/TRBV6-3; clone size: NA; D gene: NA; J gene: TRBJ2-2; CDR3 protein: CASSRLLALANTGELFF; CDR3 DNA: TGTGCCAGCAGTCGCCTCCTAGCGCTCGCGAACACCGGGGAGCTGTTTTTT
CDR3 length: 15; V gene: TRBV9; clone size: NA; D gene: TRBD1; J gene: TRBJ2-1; CDR3 protein: CASSARDRGRDEQFF; CDR3 DNA: TGTGCCAGCAGCGCCCGGGACAGGGGAAGGGATGAGCAGTTCTTC
CDR3 length: 16; V gene: TRBV7-2; clone size: NA; D gene: TRBD2; J gene: TRBJ2-7; CDR3 protein: CASSLEGTSGRYEQYF; CDR3 DNA: TGTGCCAGCAGCTTAGAAGGGACTAGCGGGAGGTACGAGCAGTACTTC
CDR3 length: 13; V gene: TRBV10-3; clone size: NA; D gene: TRBD2; J gene: TRBJ2-1; CDR3 protein: CASERERYGEQFF; CDR3 DNA: TGTGCCTCCGAGCGGGAAAGGTATGGTGAGCAGTTCTTC
CDR3 length: 16; V gene: TRBV28; clone size: NA; D gene: TRBD1; J gene: TRBJ1-5; CDR3 protein: CASSFPGTGTRQPQHF; CDR3 DNA: TGTGCCAGCAGTTTCCCCGGGACAGGGACCCGGCAGCCCCAGCATTTT
CDR3 length: 15; V gene: TRBV6-6; clone size: NA; D gene: TRBD1; J gene: TRBJ2-2; CDR3 protein: CASSRTGAGTGELFF; CDR3 DNA: TGTGCCAGCAGCCGGACAGGGGCGGGCACCGGGGAGCTGTTTTTT